This is a list of T cell receptor beta chains from one sample in a study of liver allograft versus peripheral blood T cells. MiXCR was run by TCRdb on the reads, yielding one entry per CDR3 protein. Found here are some 14,000 distinct CDR3 sequences, approximately 17% of them singletons; the top ten hold roughly an eighth. Every receptor here comes from a human patient who had a liver transplant. The graft donor may be the source of some T cells. The CDR3 runs from the conserved cysteine through the conserved F or W. A D gene is named only where the DNA matches it firmly. Clone size is not always given. Where it is, it says once, few, many or a class for expanded clones.

D,V,J,size,CDR3,DNA
TRBD2,TRBV27,TRBJ2-5,many,CASRVWTSGPQETQYF,TGTGCCAGCAGGGTTTGGACTAGCGGGCCCCAAGAGACCCAGTACTTC
TRBD1,TRBV18,TRBJ1-1,medium-sized,CASSQQTGGEAFF,TGTGCCAGCTCACAACAGACAGGGGGCGAAGCTTTCTTT
TRBD1,TRBV6-5,TRBJ1-5,medium-sized,CASSTTGFRNQPQHF,TGTGCCAGCAGTACGACAGGGTTTCGCAATCAGCCCCAGCATTTT
.,TRBV6-6,TRBJ1-6,medium-sized,CASREGVNSPLHF,TGTGCCAGCAGAGAAGGGGTTAATTCACCCCTCCACTTT
.,TRBV28,TRBJ1-2,medium-sized,CASSTGQSNYGYTF,TGTGCCAGCAGTACAGGACAGAGTAACTATGGCTACACCTTC
.,TRBV7-9,TRBJ2-5,.,CASSSLDIFLQETQYF,TGTGCCAGCAGCTCCCTAGACATTTTCCTCCAAGAGACCCAGTACTTC
.,TRBV20-1,TRBJ2-7,.,CSASGGPANGEQYF,TGCAGTGCTAGCGGTGGGCCCGCCAATGGGGAGCAGTACTTC
.,TRBV7-2,TRBJ1-5,many,CASSLGSVGQPQHF,TGTGCCAGCAGCTTAGGGTCAGTCGGGCAGCCCCAGCATTTT
TRBD1,TRBV7-2,TRBJ2-4,.,CASSLDRENIQYF,TGTGCCAGCAGCTTGGACAGGGAAAACATTCAGTACTTC
.,TRBV6-6,TRBJ2-7,many,CASSYSFLDSYEQYF,TGTGCCAGCAGTTACTCCTTCTTAGACTCCTACGAGCAGTACTTC
TRBD2,TRBV7-2,TRBJ2-3,medium-sized,CASSFLAGGGRADTQYF,TGTGCCAGCAGCTTTCTAGCGGGAGGGGGGAGGGCAGATACGCAGTATTTT
.,TRBV18,TRBJ1-1,.,CASSPPGGGWAEAFF,TGTGCCAGCTCACCACCCGGGGGCGGTTGGGCTGAAGCTTTCTTT
.,TRBV20-1,TRBJ2-1,few,CSAQERRRTFTVEQFF,TGCAGTGCCCAAGAGCGGCGACGGACCTTTACGGTTGAGCAGTTCTTC
.,TRBV15,TRBJ1-2,medium-sized,CATSGFGTNYGYTF,TGTGCCACCAGCGGCTTTGGGACTAACTATGGCTACACCTTC
.,TRBV7-2,TRBJ1-5,many,CASRGYSNQPQHF,TGTGCCAGTAGGGGGTATAGCAATCAGCCCCAGCATTTT
.,TRBV6-5,TRBJ1-2,few,CASSSIDRGETYGYTF,TGTGCCAGCAGTTCGATTGACCGGGGCGAGACCTATGGCTACACCTTC
.,TRBV6-2/TRBV6-3,TRBJ2-2,many,CASSYRGGGNTGELFF,TGTGCCAGCAGTTATAGAGGGGGAGGTAACACCGGGGAGCTGTTTTTT
.,TRBV15,TRBJ2-7,.,CATSAPLGEQYF,TGTGCCACCAGCGCTCCCCTGGGCGAGCAGTACTTC
.,TRBV5-6,TRBJ1-3,.,CASSLAGQLSGNTIYF,TGTGCCAGCAGCTTGGCGGGCCAGCTCTCTGGAAACACCATATATTTT
.,TRBV14,TRBJ2-7,few,CASSPTGLAGAYEQYF,TGTGCCAGCAGCCCCACAGGGCTAGCCGGGGCCTACGAGCAGTACTTC
TRBD2,TRBV28,TRBJ2-5,many,CASSAGGEQETQYF,TGTGCCAGCAGCGCGGGGGGAGAGCAAGAGACCCAGTACTTC
.,TRBV6-2/TRBV6-3,TRBJ2-7,many,CASSLYTYEQYF,TGTGCCAGCAGTTTGTACACCTACGAGCAGTACTTC
TRBD1,TRBV30,TRBJ1-2,.,CAWKPDRGSGYTF,TGTGCCTGGAAACCGGACAGGGGAAGTGGCTACACCTTC
.,TRBV11-2,TRBJ2-6,few,CASSSIQLTGAYGANVLTF,TGTGCCAGCAGCTCCATTCAATTGACGGGGGCTTACGGGGCCAACGTCCTGACTTTC
.,TRBV12-3/TRBV12-4,TRBJ1-3,.,CASSFFYTASGNTIYF,TGTGCCAGCAGTTTCTTCTACACAGCCTCTGGAAACACCATATATTTT
TRBD1,TRBV28,TRBJ2-7,few,CASSLGAGGLYEQYF,TGTGCCAGCAGTTTAGGGGCAGGGGGTCTGTACGAGCAGTACTTC
TRBD1,TRBV18,TRBJ1-4,medium-sized,CASSPRTGSTNEKLFF,TGTGCCAGCTCACCACGGACAGGTTCAACTAATGAAAAACTGTTTTTT
.,TRBV29-1,TRBJ2-2,medium-sized,CSVGGTNTGELFF,TGCAGCGTTGGAGGGACCAACACCGGGGAGCTGTTTTTT
.,TRBV7-2,TRBJ1-1,few,CASSPPSAVEAFF,TGTGCCAGCAGCCCCCCCAGTGCGGTTGAAGCTTTCTTT
.,TRBV5-5,TRBJ1-1,.,CASSSYVVEAFF,TGTGCCAGCAGCTCCTACGTTGTCGAAGCTTTCTTT
TRBD2,TRBV20-1,TRBJ2-2,.,CSARAPPKVGTSGRANTGELFF,TGCAGTGCTAGAGCTCCACCCAAGGTCGGGACTAGCGGGAGGGCCAACACCGGGGAGCTGTTTTTT
.,TRBV7-2,TRBJ1-1,.,CASSLAGSHLAAFF,TGTGCCAGCAGCTTAGCGGGCTCCCATCTTGCAGCTTTCTTT
.,TRBV20-1,TRBJ1-1,few,CSARSLGGTEAFF,TGCAGTGCTAGATCACTTGGAGGTACTGAAGCTTTCTTT
.,TRBV20-1,TRBJ2-7,.,CSARRISTYEQYF,TGCAGTGCTAGGCGGATCTCTACCTACGAGCAGTACTTC
.,TRBV7-9,TRBJ2-7,.,CASSLGGGGRTYEQYF,TGTGCCAGCAGCTTAGGGGGTGGGGGCCGGACCTACGAGCAGTACTTC
TRBD1,TRBV7-9,TRBJ1-2,many,CASSLQGARGSRGYTF,TGTGCCAGCAGCCTACAGGGGGCGAGGGGTTCTCGGGGCTACACCTTC
.,TRBV27,TRBJ1-5,.,CASSPRGRTSQPQHF,TGTGCCAGCAGCCCACGGGGGCGAACGAGTCAGCCCCAGCATTTT
.,TRBV27,TRBJ2-2,few,CASSFSRNTGELFF,TGTGCCAGCAGTTTCTCACGGAACACCGGGGAGCTGTTTTTT
.,TRBV12-3/TRBV12-4,TRBJ1-2,few,CASSLSFVGYTF,TGTGCCAGCAGTTTATCGTTTGTTGGCTACACCTTC
.,TRBV7-9,TRBJ2-3,many,CASSPRQPSTQYF,TGTGCCAGCAGCCCAAGACAGCCTTCTACGCAGTATTTT
.,TRBV12-3/TRBV12-4,TRBJ1-2,.,CASSLPETSYGYTF,TGTGCCAGCAGCCTTCCGGAGACAAGCTATGGCTACACCTTC
TRBD1,TRBV7-2,TRBJ1-4,.,CASSPPGGDNEKLFF,TGTGCCAGCAGCCCACCAGGGGGCGATAATGAAAAACTGTTTTTT
.,TRBV7-2,TRBJ2-5,many,CASSLRAVETQYF,TGTGCCAGCAGCTTACGAGCAGTGGAGACCCAGTACTTC
TRBD1,TRBV28,TRBJ2-1,many,CASSRRTGRWNEQFF,TGTGCCAGCAGTCGTCGGACAGGGCGGTGGAATGAGCAGTTCTTC
.,TRBV25-1,TRBJ1-6,few,CASSGAGGRVGSPLHF,TGTGCCAGCAGTGGGGCCGGCGGACGAGTCGGTTCACCCCTCCACTTT
TRBD1,TRBV7-2,TRBJ2-6,.,CASSLPSGGAPGANVLTF,TGTGCCAGCAGCTTACCTTCAGGGGGCGCACCTGGGGCCAACGTCCTGACTTTC
.,TRBV5-6,TRBJ2-3,many,CASSPYLRVADTQYF,TGTGCCAGCAGCCCCTATTTGAGGGTCGCAGATACGCAGTATTTT
TRBD2,TRBV7-2,TRBJ2-7,many,CASSLRASGSYEQYF,TGTGCCAGCAGCTTAAGGGCTAGCGGGAGCTACGAGCAGTACTTC
.,TRBV19,TRBJ1-1,medium-sized,CASRGGSRPGNTEAFF,TGTGCCAGTAGGGGGGGGTCCAGGCCGGGGAACACTGAAGCTTTCTTT
.,TRBV12-3/TRBV12-4,TRBJ2-5,.,CASSSWEGEETQYF,TGTGCCAGCAGTTCATGGGAAGGGGAGGAGACCCAGTACTTC
.,TRBV7-9,TRBJ2-6,once,CASRQDSGANVLTF,TGTGCCAGCAGACAAGACTCTGGGGCCAACGTCCTGACTTTC